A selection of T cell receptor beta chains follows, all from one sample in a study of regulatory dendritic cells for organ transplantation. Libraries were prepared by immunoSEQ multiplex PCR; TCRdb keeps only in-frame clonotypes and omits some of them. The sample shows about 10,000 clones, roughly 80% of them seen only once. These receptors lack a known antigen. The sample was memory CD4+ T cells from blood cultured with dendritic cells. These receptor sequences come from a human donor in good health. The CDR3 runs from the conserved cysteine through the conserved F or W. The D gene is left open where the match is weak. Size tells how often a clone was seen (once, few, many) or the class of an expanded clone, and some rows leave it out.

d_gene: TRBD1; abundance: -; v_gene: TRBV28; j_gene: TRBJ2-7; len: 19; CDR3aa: CASSWTKQTGTGAPYEQYF; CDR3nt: TGTGCCAGCAGTTGGACAAAACAGACAGGGACAGGGGCCCCCTACGAGCAGTACTTC
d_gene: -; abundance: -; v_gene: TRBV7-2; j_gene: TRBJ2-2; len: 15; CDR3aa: CASSLVAMNTGELFF; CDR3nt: TGTGCCAGCAGCTTAGTAGCGATGAACACCGGGGAGCTGTTTTTT
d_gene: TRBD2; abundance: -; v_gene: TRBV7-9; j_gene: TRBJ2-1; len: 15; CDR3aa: CASSERGGFDNEQFF; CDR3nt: TGTGCCAGCAGCGAACGCGGGGGGTTCGACAATGAGCAGTTCTTC
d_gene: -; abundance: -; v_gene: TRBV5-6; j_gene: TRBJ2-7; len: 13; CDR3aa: CASSLTRPTEQYF; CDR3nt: TGTGCCAGCAGCTTGACTAGGCCTACCGAGCAGTACTTC
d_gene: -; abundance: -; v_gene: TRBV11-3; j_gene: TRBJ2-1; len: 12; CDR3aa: CASSLGNGGQFF; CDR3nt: TGTGCCAGCAGCTTAGGGAATGGGGGACAGTTCTTC
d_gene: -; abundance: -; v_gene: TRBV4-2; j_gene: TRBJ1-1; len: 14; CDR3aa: CASSPGRADTEAFF; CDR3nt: TGTGCCAGCAGCCCGGGGAGGGCGGACACTGAAGCTTTCTTT
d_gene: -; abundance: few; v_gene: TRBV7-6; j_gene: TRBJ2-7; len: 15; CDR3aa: CASSLVASGFYEQYF; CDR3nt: TGTGCCAGCAGCTTAGTCGCTTCGGGGTTCTACGAGCAGTACTTC
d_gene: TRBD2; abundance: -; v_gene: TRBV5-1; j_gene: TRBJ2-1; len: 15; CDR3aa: CASSLEASGPNEQFF; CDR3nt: TGCGCCAGCAGCTTGGAGGCTAGCGGCCCCAATGAGCAGTTCTTC
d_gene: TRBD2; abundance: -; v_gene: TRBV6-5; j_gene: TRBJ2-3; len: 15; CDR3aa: CASSYQAGGPDTQYF; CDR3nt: TGTGCCAGCAGTTACCAAGCGGGGGGGCCCGACACGCAGTATTTT
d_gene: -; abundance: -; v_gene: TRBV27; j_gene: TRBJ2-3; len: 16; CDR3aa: CASRGALSEGTDTQYF; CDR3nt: TGTGCCAGCAGGGGAGCCCTAAGCGAGGGCACAGATACGCAGTATTTT
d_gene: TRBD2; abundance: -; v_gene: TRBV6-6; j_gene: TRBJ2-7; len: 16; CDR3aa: CASAQQFGLGFDEQYF; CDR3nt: TGTGCCAGCGCTCAACAATTCGGACTAGGTTTCGACGAGCAGTACTTC
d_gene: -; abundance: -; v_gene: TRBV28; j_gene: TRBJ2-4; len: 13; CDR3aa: CASSFRTKNIQYF; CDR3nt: TGTGCCAGCAGTTTCAGGACCAAAAACATTCAGTACTTC
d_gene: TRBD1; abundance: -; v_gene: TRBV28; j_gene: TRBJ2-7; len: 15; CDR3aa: CASSSPGQGTYEQYF; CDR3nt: TGTGCCAGCAGTTCTCCGGGACAGGGAACCTACGAGCAGTACTTC
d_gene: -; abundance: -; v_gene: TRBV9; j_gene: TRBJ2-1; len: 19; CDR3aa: CASSVSIAGWTRRDDEQFF; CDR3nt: TGTGCCAGCAGCGTATCGATCGCGGGATGGACGCGCCGGGACGATGAGCAGTTCTTC
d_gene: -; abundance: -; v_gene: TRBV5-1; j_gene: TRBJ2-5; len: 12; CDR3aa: CASSIRQETQYF; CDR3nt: TGCGCCAGCAGCATAAGACAAGAGACCCAGTACTTC
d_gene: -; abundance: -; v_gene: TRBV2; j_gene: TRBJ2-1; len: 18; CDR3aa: CASSEDPLGPRKYNEQFF; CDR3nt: TGTGCCAGCAGTGAGGACCCCCTGGGCCCACGAAAGTACAATGAGCAGTTCTTC
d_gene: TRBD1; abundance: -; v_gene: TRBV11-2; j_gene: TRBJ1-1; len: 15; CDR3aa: CASSRTGASNTEAFF; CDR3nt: TGTGCCAGCAGCCGTACAGGGGCATCGAACACTGAAGCTTTCTTT
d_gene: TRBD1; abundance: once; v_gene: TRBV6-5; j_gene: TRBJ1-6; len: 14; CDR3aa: CASRDRGFNSPLHF; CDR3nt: TGTGCCAGCAGGGACAGGGGATTTAATTCACCCCTCCACTTT
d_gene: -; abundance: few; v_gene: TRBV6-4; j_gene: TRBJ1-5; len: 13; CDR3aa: CASSTGRGQPQHF; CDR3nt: TGTGCCAGCAGTACAGGGCGAGGTCAGCCCCAGCATTTT
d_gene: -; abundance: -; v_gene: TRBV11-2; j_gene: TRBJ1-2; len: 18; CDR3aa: CASSLERTGTRTFYGYTF; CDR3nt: TGTGCCAGCAGCTTAGAGCGGACCGGGACACGGACCTTCTATGGCTACACCTTC
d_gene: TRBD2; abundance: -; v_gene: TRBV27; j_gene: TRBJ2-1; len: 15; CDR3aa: CASSFLTSGSYEQFF; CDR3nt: TGTGCCAGCAGTTTCTTGACTAGCGGGAGTTATGAGCAGTTCTTC
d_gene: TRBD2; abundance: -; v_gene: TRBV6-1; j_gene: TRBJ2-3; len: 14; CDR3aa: CASSLTSGSSTQYF; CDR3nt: TGTGCCAGCAGTTTGACTAGCGGGAGCAGTACGCAGTATTTT
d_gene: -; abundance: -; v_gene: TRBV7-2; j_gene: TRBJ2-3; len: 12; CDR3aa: CASSLWRDTQYF; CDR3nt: TGTGCCAGCAGCTTGTGGCGAGATACGCAGTATTTT
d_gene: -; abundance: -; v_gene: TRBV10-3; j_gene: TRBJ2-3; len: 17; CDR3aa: CAISSLTGTESTDTQYF; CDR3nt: TGTGCCATCAGTTCCCTGACCGGGACGGAGAGCACAGATACGCAGTATTTT
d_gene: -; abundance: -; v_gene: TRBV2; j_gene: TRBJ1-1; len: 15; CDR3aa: CASSEGGKPNTEAFF; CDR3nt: TGTGCCAGCAGTGAGGGAGGGAAACCTAACACTGAAGCTTTCTTT
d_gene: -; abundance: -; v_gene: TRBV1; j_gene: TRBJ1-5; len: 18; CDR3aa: CTSSSNRRGGTGNQPQHF; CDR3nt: TGCACCAGCAGCTCAAACCGGAGGGGCGGGACGGGCAATCAGCCCCAGCATTTT
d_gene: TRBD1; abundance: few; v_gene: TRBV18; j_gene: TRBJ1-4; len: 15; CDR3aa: CASSPRQGIREKLFF; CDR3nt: TGTGCCAGCTCACCACGACAGGGAATCCGGGAAAAACTGTTTTTT
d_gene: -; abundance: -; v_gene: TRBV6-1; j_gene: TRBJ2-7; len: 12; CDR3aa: CASSENRDEQYF; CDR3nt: TGTGCCAGCAGTGAAAACAGGGACGAGCAGTACTTC
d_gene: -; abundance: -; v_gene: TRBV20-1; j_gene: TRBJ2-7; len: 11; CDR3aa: CSARDSYEQYF; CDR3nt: TGCAGTGCTAGAGACTCCTACGAGCAGTACTTC
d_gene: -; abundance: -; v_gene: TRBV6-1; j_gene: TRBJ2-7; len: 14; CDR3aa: CASTSQASNYEQYF; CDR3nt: TGTGCCAGCACGAGCCAGGCGTCCAATTACGAGCAGTACTTC
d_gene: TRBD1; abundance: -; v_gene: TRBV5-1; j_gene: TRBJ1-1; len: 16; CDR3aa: CASSPPGTGDNTEAFF; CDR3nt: TGCGCCAGCAGCCCACCCGGGACAGGGGACAACACTGAAGCTTTCTTT
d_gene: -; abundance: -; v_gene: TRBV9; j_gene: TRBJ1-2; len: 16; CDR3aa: CASSVAQTLTNYGYTF; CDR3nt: TGTGCCAGCAGCGTAGCCCAGACACTTACTAACTATGGCTACACCTTC
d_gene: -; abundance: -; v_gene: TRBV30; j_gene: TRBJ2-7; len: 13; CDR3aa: CAWLAAGAYEQYF; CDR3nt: TGTGCCTGGCTCGCCGCAGGGGCCTACGAGCAGTACTTC
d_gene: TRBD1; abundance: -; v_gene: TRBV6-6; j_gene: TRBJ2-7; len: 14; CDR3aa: CASSRQGGTYEQYF; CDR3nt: TGTGCCAGCAGCCGACAGGGGGGCACCTACGAGCAGTACTTC
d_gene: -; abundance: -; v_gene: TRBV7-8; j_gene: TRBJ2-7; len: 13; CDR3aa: CASSSNIAYEQYF; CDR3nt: TGTGCCAGCAGCTCCAACATAGCCTACGAGCAGTACTTC
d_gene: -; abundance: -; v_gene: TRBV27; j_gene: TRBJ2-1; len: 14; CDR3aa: CASSLNRDTPGQFF; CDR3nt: TGTGCCAGCAGTTTAAACCGGGACACTCCCGGGCAGTTCTTC
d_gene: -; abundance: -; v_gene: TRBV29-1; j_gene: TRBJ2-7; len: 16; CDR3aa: CSVEDFLAGRSYEQYF; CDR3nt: TGCAGCGTTGAAGACTTTTTGGCTGGGCGGTCCTACGAGCAGTACTTC
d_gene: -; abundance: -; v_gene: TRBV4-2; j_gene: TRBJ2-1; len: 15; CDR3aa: CASSPSVQGGNEQFF; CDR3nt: TGTGCCAGCAGCCCTAGCGTACAAGGCGGGAATGAGCAGTTCTTC
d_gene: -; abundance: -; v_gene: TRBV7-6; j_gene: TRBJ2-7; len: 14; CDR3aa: CASSSRDGPYEQYF; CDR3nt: TGTGCCAGCAGCTCCCGGGACGGACCCTACGAGCAGTACTTC
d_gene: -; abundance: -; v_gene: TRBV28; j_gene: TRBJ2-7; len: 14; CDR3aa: CASYPQGDLYEQYF; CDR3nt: TGTGCCAGTTACCCCCAGGGGGACTTATACGAGCAGTACTTC
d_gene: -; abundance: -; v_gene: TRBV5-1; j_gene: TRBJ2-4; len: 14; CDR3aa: CASRYRTAENIQYF; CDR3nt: TGCGCCAGCCGATACCGGACAGCAGAAAACATTCAGTACTTC
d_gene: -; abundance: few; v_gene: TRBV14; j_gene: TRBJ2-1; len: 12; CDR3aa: CASSQERYEQFF; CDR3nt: TGTGCCAGCAGCCAAGAGAGGTATGAGCAGTTCTTC
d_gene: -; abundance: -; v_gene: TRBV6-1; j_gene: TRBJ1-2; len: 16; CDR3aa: CASSERSQRRGRGYTF; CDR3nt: TGTGCCAGCAGTGAAAGGTCACAGCGTCGGGGGCGTGGCTACACCTTC
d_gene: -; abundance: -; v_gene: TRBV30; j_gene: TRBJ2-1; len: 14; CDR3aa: CACTPMGVDNEQFF; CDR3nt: TGTGCCTGCACTCCAATGGGGGTAGACAATGAGCAGTTCTTC
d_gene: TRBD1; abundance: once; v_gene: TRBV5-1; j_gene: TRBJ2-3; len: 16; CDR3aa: CASSLGAGTGADTQYF; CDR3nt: TGCGCCAGCAGCTTGGGCGCCGGGACAGGGGCAGATACGCAGTATTTT
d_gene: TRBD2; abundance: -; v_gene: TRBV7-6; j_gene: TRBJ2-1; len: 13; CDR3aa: CASSLRREGRQFF; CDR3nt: TGTGCCAGCAGCTTACGGCGGGAGGGACGTCAGTTCTTC
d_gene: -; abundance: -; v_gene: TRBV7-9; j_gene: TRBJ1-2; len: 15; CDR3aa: CASSLAHPGADGYTF; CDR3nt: TGTGCCAGCAGCTTAGCGCACCCGGGGGCAGACGGCTACACCTTC
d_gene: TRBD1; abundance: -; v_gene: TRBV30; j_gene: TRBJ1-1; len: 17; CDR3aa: CASRDRGLLTMNTEAFF; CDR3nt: TGTGCCTCCCGGGACAGGGGGCTTCTTACCATGAACACTGAAGCTTTCTTT